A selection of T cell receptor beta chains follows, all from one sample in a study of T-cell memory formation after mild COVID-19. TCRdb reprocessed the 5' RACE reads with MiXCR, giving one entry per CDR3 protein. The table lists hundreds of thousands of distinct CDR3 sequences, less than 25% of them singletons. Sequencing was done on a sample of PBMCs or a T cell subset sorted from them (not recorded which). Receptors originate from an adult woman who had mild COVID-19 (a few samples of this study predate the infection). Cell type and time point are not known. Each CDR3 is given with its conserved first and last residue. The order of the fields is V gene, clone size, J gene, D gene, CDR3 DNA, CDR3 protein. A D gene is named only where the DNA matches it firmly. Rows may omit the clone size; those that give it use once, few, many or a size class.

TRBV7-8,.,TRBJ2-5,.,TGTGCCAGCAGCCCCGGGATAGTCGAGACCCAGTACTTC,CASSPGIVETQYF
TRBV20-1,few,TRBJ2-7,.,TGCAGTGCTAGCCCCGGGGGCCTCGTGGGGGAGCAGTACTTC,CSASPGGLVGEQYF
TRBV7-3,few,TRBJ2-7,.,TGTGCCAGCACCCCAATCGACGGAGCCTACGAGCAGTACTTC,CASTPIDGAYEQYF
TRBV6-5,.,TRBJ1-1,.,TGTGCCAGCAGCCGCCGGACAGAGCAAGAAGCTTTCTTT,CASSRRTEQEAFF
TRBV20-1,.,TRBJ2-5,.,TGCAGTGCTAGAAACCCGACAGGAGCCCAAGAGACCCAGTACTTC,CSARNPTGAQETQYF
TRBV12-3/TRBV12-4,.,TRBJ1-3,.,TGTGCCAGCAGTCCAGGGGCTCCTGGAAACACCATATATTTT,CASSPGAPGNTIYF
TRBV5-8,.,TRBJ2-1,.,TGTGCCAGCAGCCGCGTACGGGATGTCTACAATGAGCAGTTCTTC,CASSRVRDVYNEQFF
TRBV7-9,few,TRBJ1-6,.,TGTGCCGCCACCGGGGACACTCCGAGCTCCTATAATTCACCCCTCCACTTT,CAATGDTPSSYNSPLHF
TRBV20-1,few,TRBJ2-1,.,TGCAGTGCTAGAGAATTCCACAATGAGCAGTTCTTC,CSAREFHNEQFF
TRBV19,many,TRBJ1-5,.,TGTGCCAGTAGTCGGGACCGGATTTATAGCAATCAGCCCCAGCATTTT,CASSRDRIYSNQPQHF
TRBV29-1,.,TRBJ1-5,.,TGCAGCGTGGGGGGGGGCCGAGATCAGCCCCAGCATTTT,CSVGGGRDQPQHF
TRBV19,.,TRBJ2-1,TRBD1,TGTGCCAGTACCACGGACAGGGGCCCTTACAATGAGCAGTTCTTC,CASTTDRGPYNEQFF
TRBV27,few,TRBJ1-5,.,TGTGCCAGCAGTTTAGGGCCCCGTCAGCCCCAGCATTTT,CASSLGPRQPQHF
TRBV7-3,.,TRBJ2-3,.,TGTGCCAGCAGCCCGGGACTGCCTAGCACAGATACGCAGTATTTT,CASSPGLPSTDTQYF
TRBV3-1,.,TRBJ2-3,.,TGTGCCAGCAGCCAAGACGGGGCAGCGGCCGGTTCGTATTTT,CASSQDGAAAGSYF
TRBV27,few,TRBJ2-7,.,TGTGCCAGCAGTTTTGGAGGGGGCGCCTACGAGCAGTACTTC,CASSFGGGAYEQYF
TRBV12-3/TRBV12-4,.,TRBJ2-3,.,TGTGCCAGCACCACTAGAGCAGGTCGGCGTGAGGATACGCAGTATTTT,CASTTRAGRREDTQYF
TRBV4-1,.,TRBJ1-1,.,TGCGCCAGCAGCCGAGTGGGAGGGGGAGCTATGTCGACTGAAGCTTTCTTT,CASSRVGGGAMSTEAFF
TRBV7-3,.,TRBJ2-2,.,TGTGCCAGCAGCCACCCCCAGGAGGCGGGAATGGCCGGGGAGCTGTTTTTT,CASSHPQEAGMAGELFF
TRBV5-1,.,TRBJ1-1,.,TGCGCCAGCAGCTCTAGGGAGGGATGGACTGAAGCTTTCTTT,CASSSREGWTEAFF
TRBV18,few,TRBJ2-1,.,TGTGCCAGCTCACCCGGGGGGCTACAGGGTAGCGAGCAGTTCTTC,CASSPGGLQGSEQFF
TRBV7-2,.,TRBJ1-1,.,TGTGCCAGCAGCTCCCGCGGGGATTCCACTGAAGCTTTCTTT,CASSSRGDSTEAFF
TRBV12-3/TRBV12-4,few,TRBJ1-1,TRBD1,TGTGCCAGCATCTTACAGGGGGCGGCTGAAGCTTTCTTT,CASILQGAAEAFF
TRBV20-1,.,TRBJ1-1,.,TGCAGTGCCTTTCGCAGGGTTAGTCCCGGGACTGAAGCTTTCTTT,CSAFRRVSPGTEAFF
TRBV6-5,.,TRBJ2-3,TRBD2,TGTGCCAGCAGTTACTCGGGCGGGAGGGCCAGAACAGATACGCAGTATTTT,CASSYSGGRARTDTQYF
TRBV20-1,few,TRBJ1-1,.,TGCAGTGCTAGAGCTCGGGAGGGGGTCTGGAGCACTGAAGCTTTCTTT,CSARAREGVWSTEAFF
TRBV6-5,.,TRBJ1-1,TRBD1,TGTGCCAGCACCCGACAGGGGATGAGGCACACTGAAGCTTTCTTT,CASTRQGMRHTEAFF
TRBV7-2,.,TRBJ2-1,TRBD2,TGTGCCAGCAGCGCGGGAGAGGGCTACAATGAGCAGTTCTTC,CASSAGEGYNEQFF
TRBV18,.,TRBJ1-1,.,TGTGCCAGCTCACCATCACAGGTGATGAACACTGAAGCTTTCTTT,CASSPSQVMNTEAFF
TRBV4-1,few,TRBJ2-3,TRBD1,TGCGCCAGCAGACCCACAGGGGGCGGTACAGATACGCAGTATTTT,CASRPTGGGTDTQYF
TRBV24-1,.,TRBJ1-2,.,TGTGCCACCAGTGATTTCTATGGCTACACCTTC,CATSDFYGYTF
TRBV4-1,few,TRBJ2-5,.,TGCGCCAGCAGCCAAGATAGCCGAGGGGCCCAAGAGACCCAGTACTTC,CASSQDSRGAQETQYF
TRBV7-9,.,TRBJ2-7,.,TGTGCCAGCAGCTTAGCGGGGCCCTTCGCCGAGCAGTACTTC,CASSLAGPFAEQYF
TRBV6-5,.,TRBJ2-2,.,TGTGCCAGCAGTTACTATATCGGGGGCACCGGGGAGCTGTTTTTT,CASSYYIGGTGELFF
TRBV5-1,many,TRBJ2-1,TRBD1,TGCGCCAGCACCACCGGGACAGACAACACCTTCTGGCAGTTCTTC,CASTTGTDNTFWQFF
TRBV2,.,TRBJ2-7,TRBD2,TGTGCCAGCATACTAGCGGCGAACTCGAACGAGCAGTACTTC,CASILAANSNEQYF
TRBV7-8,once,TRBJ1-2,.,TGTGCCAGCAGCTCGCGGGGGGATGGCTACACCTTC,CASSSRGDGYTF
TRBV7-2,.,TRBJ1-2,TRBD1,TGTGCCAGCAGCTTAGGGGTGACAGGGGCCTACTATGGCTACACCTTC,CASSLGVTGAYYGYTF
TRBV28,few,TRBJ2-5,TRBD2,TGTGCCAGCAGCGTCCAGACTAGCGGGAATGTGGAGACCCAGTACTTC,CASSVQTSGNVETQYF
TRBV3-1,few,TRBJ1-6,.,TGTGCCAGCAGCCCTAGCGGGGGCTGGAATTCACCCCTCCACTTT,CASSPSGGWNSPLHF
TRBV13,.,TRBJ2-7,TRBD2,TGTGCCAGCAGCTTGACTAGCGGGGGGAAGGACGAGCAGTACTTC,CASSLTSGGKDEQYF
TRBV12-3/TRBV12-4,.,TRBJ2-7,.,TGTGCCAGCAGTTTTGGCGCAGCCAGCTCCTACGAGCAGTACTTC,CASSFGAASSYEQYF
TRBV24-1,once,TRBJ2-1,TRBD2,TGTGCCACCAGTGAAACTAGCGGGAGGGCCCTGAATGAGCAGTTCTTC,CATSETSGRALNEQFF